A single T cell receptor (beta chain) is shown here with its context. The antigen is unknown. These data come from a study of T cell responses to AZD1222 COVID-19 vaccine. General study results and limits: In a largely white British group with more females than males, clonal diversity was possibly underestimated.

TCRdb keeps only in-frame clones here, not all; method: immunoSEQ multiplex PCR. The data contain fewer than 120,000 clones, about 90% of them seen just once; the ten biggest clones take up around 3%. The TCR originated in an adult in good health. The sample was peripheral blood, taken on day 0 of AZD1222 vaccination.

CDR3 loop: CASSLMTVYGYTF. For the CDR3, the DNA is TGTGCCAGCAGCTTAATGACGGTCTATGGCTACACCTTC. This rearrangement joins TRBV7-2 to TRBJ1-2, with D hard to call. Germline CDR1 and CDR2: SGHTA and FQGNSA. This CDR3 is 13 amino acids long. V lost 2 bases, J lost 4 bases, and 8 bases lay in between.